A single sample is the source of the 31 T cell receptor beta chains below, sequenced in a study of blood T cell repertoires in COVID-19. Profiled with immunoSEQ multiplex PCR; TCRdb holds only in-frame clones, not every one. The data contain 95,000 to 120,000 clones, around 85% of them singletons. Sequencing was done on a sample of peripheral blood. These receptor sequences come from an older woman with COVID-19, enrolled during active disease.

CDR3 nucleotides: TGTGCCAGAAGCTTTTTGGACAGTACTAACTATGGCTACACCTTC. Its protein is CARSFLDSTNYGYTF. V is TRBV5-3 and J is TRBJ1-2; possibly TRBD1 for D (6 bases). TRBV5-3 counts as an open reading frame of uncertain function. The CDR3 is 15 residues long. V was cut by 2 bases and J by 0 bases, with 11 bases left in between.

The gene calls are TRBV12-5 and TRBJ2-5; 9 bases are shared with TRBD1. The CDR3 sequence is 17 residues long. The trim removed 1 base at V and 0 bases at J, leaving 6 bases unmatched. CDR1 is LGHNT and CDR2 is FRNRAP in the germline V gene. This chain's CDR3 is CASGLADRGGYQETQYF. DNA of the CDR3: TGTGCTAGTGGTTTGGCGGACAGGGGTGGGTACCAAGAGACCCAGTACTTC.

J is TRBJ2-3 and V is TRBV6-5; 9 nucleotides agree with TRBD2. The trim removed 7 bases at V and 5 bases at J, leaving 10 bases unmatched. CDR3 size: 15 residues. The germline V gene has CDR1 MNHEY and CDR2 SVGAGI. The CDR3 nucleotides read TGTGCCAGCACCTCCGCTGGCGGGGGGGGAGATACGCAGTATTTT. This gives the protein CASTSAGGGGDTQYF.

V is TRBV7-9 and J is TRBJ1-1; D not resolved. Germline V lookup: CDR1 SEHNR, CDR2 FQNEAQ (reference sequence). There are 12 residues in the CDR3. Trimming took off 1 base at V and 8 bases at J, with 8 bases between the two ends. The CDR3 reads CASSLVRYEAFF. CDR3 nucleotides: TGTGCCAGCAGCTTAGTGAGGTACGAAGCTTTCTTT.

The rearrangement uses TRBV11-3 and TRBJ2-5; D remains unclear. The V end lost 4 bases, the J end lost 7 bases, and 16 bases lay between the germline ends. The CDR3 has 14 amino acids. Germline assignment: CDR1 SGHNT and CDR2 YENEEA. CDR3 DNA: TGTGCCAGCAGCTCGAGTACCGACTCCGCGACCCAGTACTTC. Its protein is CASSSSTDSATQYF.

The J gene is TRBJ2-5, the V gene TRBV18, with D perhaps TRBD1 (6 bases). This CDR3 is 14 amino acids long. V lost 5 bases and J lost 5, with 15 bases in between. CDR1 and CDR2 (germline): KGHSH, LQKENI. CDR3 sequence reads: CASSTTGPGETQYF. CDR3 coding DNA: TGTGCCAGCTCAACAACAGGGCCGGGGGAGACCCAGTACTTC.

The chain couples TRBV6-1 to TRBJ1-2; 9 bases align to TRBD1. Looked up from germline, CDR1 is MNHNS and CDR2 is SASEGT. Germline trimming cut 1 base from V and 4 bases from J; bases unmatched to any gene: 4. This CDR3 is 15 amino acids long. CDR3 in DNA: TGTGCCAGCAGTGAAGGGACAGGGGACCTCTATGGCTACACCTTC. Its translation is CASSEGTGDLYGYTF.

This CDR3 is CARSVPGTGDQPQHF. CDR3 bases: TGTGCCAGAAGCGTGCCTGGGACGGGAGATCAGCCCCAGCATTTT. V is TRBV5-3 and J is TRBJ1-5; weak D call: TRBD1 (5 bases). TRBV5-3 has ORF status, its function being uncertain. The CDR3 covers 15 residues. V was trimmed by 4 bases and J by 5 bases, leaving 16 bases between them.

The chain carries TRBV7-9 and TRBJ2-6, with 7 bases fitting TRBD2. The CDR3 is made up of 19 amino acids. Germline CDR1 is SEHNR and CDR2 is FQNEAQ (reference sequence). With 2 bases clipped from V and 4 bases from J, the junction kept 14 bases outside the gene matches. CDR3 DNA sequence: TGTGCCAGCAGCTTACGGGCGGGGGAGATAGGTGGAGGGGCCAACGTCCTGACTTTC. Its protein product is CASSLRAGEIGGGANVLTF.

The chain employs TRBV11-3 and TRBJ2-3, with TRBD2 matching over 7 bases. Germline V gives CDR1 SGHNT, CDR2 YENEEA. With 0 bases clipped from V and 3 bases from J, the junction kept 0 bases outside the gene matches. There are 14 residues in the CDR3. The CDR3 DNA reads TGTGCCAGCAGCTTAGAGGGGGGGACAGATACGCAGTATTTT. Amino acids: CASSLEGGTDTQYF.

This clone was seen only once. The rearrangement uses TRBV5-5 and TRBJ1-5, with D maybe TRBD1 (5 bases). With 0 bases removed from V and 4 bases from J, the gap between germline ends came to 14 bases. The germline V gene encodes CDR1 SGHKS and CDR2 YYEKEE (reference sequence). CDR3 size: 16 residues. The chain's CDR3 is CASSLVGGDSNQPQHF. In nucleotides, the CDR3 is TGTGCCAGCAGCTTGGTGGGGGGGGACTCGAATCAGCCCCAGCATTTT. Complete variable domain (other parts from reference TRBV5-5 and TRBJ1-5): DAGVTQSPTHLIKTRGQQVTLRCSPISGHKSVSWYQQVLGQGPQFIFQYYEKEERGRGNFPDRFSARQFPNYSSELNVNALLLGDSALYLCASSLVGGDSNQPQHFGDGTRLSIL.

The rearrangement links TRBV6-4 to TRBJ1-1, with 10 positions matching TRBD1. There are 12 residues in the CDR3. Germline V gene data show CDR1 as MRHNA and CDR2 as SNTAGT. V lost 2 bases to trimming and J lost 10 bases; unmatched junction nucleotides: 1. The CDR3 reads CASSDRTGGAFF. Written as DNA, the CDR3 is TGTGCCAGCAGTGACCGGACAGGGGGAGCTTTCTTT.

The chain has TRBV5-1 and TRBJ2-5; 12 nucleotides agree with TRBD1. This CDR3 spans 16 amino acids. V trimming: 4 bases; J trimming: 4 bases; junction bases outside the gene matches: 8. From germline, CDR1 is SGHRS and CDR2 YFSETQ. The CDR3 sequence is CASSPLGQGAGETQYF. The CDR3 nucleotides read TGCGCCAGCAGCCCGTTGGGACAGGGGGCCGGAGAGACCCAGTACTTC.

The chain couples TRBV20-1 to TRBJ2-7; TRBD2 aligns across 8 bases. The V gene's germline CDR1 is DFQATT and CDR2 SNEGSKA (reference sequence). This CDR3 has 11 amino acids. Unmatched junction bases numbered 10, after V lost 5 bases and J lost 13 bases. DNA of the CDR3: TGCAGTGCTTCCTCCGGGACTAGTAGATACTTC. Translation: CSASSGTSRYF.

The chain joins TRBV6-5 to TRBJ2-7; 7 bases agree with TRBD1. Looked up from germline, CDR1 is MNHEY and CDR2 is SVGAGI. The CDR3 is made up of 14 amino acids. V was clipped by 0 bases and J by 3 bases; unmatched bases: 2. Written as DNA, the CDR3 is TGTGCCAGCAGTTACTCCTCAGGGGGCTACGAGCAGTACTTC. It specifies CASSYSSGGYEQYF.

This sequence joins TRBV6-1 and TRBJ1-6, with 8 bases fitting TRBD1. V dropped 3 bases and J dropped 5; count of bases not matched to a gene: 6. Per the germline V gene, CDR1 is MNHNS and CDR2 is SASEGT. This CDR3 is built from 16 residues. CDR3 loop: CASSEFPGGNNSPLHF. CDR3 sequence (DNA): TGTGCCAGCAGTGAGTTTCCAGGGGGCAATAATTCACCCCTCCACTTT.

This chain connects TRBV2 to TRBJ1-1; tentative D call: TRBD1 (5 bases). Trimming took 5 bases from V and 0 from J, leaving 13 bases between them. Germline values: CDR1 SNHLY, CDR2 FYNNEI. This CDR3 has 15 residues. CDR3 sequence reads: CASSRRGEMNTEAFF. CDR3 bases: TGTGCCAGCAGTCGGCGGGGGGAGATGAACACTGAAGCTTTCTTT.

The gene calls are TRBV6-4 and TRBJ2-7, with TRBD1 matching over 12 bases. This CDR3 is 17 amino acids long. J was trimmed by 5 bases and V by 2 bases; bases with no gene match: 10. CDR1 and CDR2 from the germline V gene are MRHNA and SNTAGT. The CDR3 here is CASSDLSRDRGRNEQYF. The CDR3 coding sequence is TGTGCCAGCAGTGACCTTTCCCGGGACAGGGGGCGGAACGAGCAGTACTTC.

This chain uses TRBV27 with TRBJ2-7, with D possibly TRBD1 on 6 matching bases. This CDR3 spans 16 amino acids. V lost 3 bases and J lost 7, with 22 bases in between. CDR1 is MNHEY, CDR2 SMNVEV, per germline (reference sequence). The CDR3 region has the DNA TGTGCCAGCAGTTTCATACAGGGCCCTGGTGGGGGTGAGCAGTACTTC. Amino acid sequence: CASSFIQGPGGGEQYF.

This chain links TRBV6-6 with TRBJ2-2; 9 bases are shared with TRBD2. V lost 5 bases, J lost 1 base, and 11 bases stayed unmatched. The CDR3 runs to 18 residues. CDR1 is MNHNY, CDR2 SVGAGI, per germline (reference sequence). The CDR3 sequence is CASSPSRRGGQNTGELFF. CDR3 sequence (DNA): TGTGCCAGCAGTCCTTCCCGGCGGGGGGGTCAGAACACCGGGGAGCTGTTTTTT.

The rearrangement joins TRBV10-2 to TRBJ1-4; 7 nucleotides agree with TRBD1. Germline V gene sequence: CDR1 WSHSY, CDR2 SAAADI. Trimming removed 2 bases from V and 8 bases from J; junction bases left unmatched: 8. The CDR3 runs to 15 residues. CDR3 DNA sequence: TGCGCCAGCAGTGAGGCGACAGGGTTTGAGGAAAAACTGTTTTTT. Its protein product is CASSEATGFEEKLFF.

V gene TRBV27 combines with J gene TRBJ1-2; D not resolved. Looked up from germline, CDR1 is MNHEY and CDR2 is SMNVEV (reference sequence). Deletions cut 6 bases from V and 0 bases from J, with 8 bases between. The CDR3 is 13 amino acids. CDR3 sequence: CASSSGANYGYTF. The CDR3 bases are TGTGCCAGCAGCTCCGGGGCTAACTATGGCTACACCTTC.

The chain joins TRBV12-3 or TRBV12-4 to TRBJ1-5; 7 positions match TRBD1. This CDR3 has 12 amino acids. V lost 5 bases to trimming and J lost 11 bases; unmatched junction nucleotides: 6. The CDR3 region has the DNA TGTGCCAGCAGTCCCCCGGGACAGACCCAGCATTTT. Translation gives CASSPPGQTQHF.

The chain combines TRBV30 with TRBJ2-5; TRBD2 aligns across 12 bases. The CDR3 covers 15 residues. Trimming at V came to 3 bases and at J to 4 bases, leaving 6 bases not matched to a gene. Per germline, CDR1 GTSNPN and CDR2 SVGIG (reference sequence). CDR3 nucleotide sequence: TGTGCCTGGAGGACTAGCGGGGGAGGGGGAGAGACCCAGTACTTC. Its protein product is CAWRTSGGGGETQYF.

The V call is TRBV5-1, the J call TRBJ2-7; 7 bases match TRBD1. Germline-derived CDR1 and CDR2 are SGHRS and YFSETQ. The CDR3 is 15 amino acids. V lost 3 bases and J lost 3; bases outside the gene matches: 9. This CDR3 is CASSSQGVTIYEQYF. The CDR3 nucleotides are TGCGCCAGCAGCTCCCAGGGGGTCACAATCTACGAGCAGTACTTC.

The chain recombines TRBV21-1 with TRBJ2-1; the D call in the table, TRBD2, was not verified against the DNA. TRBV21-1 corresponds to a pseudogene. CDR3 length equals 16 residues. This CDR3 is CASSLKLDQEGNEQFF. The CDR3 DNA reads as TGTGCCAGCAGCCTAAAGTTGGACCAGGAGGGCAATGAGCAGTTCTTC.

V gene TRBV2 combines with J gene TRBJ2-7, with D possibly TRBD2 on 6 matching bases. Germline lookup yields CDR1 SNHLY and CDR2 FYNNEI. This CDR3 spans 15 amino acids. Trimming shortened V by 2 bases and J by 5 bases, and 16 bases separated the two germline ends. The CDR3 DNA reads TGTGCCAGCAGTGAAATACAGTGGGAGGTGAACGAGCAGTACTTC. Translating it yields CASSEIQWEVNEQYF.

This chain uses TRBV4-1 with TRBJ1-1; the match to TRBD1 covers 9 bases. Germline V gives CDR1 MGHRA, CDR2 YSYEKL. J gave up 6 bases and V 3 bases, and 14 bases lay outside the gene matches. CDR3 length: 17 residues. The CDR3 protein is CASSQGSWGQGRAEAFF. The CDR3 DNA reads TGCGCCAGCAGCCAGGGATCGTGGGGACAGGGAAGGGCTGAAGCTTTCTTT.

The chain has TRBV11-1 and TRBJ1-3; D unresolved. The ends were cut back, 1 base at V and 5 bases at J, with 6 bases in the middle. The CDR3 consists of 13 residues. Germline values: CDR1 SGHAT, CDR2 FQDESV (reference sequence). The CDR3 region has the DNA TGTGCCAGCAGCTTAGACGGGAGAAACACCATATATTTT. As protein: CASSLDGRNTIYF.

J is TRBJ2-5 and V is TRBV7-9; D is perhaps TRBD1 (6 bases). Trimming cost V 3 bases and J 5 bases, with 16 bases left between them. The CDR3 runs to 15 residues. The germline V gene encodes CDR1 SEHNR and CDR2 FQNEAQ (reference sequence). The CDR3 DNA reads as TGTGCCAGCAGCTTGACCTACAGGGCTCGGGAGACCCAGTACTTC. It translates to CASSLTYRARETQYF.

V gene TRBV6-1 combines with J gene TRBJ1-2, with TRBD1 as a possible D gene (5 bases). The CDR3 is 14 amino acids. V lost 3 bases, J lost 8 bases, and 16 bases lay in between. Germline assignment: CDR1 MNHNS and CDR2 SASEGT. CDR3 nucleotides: TGTGCCAGCAGTGAGGCAGGGTTCCTACGGGGCTACACCTTC. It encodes CASSEAGFLRGYTF.